This T cell receptor (beta chain) came from a study of T cell changes during pregnancy in multiple sclerosis. The table came from immunoSEQ multiplex PCR; TCRdb's copy has only in-frame clones and leaves some out. Of 70,000 or so clones in the sample, roughly 91% were seen once. The CDR3 totals 17 residues. The V end was cut by 1 base, the J end by 0 bases, with 13 bases between. Per the germline V gene, CDR1 is SGHTA and CDR2 is FQGNSA. This rearrangement joins TRBV7-2 to TRBJ2-1, with D unclear. The clonotype comes from a female donor with multiple sclerosis, enrolled in a pregnancy study. Sample: CD4+ T cells from peripheral blood mononuclear cells, taken after pregnancy. The CDR3 coding sequence is TGTGCCAGCAGCTTAGGTCCCTTCTCGAGCTCCTACAATGAGCAGTTCTTC. Its translation: CASSLGPFSSSYNEQFF.